One and the same sample provided the 26 T cell receptor beta chains below, sequenced in a study of shared clonotypes between healthy human individuals. The assay was immunoSEQ multiplex PCR, and TCRdb's table has in-frame clones only and misses some. The sample has nearly 1,000,000 clones; over 75% are singletons. The sample was memory CD4+ T cells sorted from blood. This sample's subset: CD45RA-negative fraction. The receptors here all came from a young man in good health.

This clone was recorded a few times. The rearrangement uses TRBV5-6 and TRBJ1-6, with D tentatively TRBD1 (6 bases). Germline CDR1 SGHDT, CDR2 YYEEEE. V lost 2 bases and J 5 bases, leaving 20 bases between the germline ends. The CDR3 contains 18 residues. This CDR3 is CASSLRSTSGTNNSPLHF. The DNA for the CDR3 is TGTGCCAGCAGCTTACGTTCAACATCGGGGACAAATAATTCACCCCTCCACTTT.

Here the CDR3 DNA reads TGCGCCAGCAGCTTGGTTGGAGGAACTAGCACAGATACGCAGTATTTT. Residues: CASSLVGGTSTDTQYF. This chain links TRBV5-1 with TRBJ2-3; possible D gene TRBD2, 5 bases. Germline loops: CDR1 SGHRS, CDR2 YFSETQ. The CDR3 runs to 16 residues. The ends were cut back, 0 bases at V and 0 bases at J, with 11 bases in the middle.

The rearrangement uses TRBV5-4 and TRBJ1-6; TRBD1 aligns across 7 bases. Germline CDR1 SGHNT, CDR2 YYREEE (reference sequence). V lost 4 bases, J lost 0 bases, and 7 bases stayed unmatched. This CDR3 has 17 amino acids. CDR3 coding DNA: TGTGCCAGCAGCAAGGGACAGATAAACTCCTATAATTCACCCCTCCACTTT. Protein product: CASSKGQINSYNSPLHF. The whole variable domain, remainder taken from reference TRBV5-4 and TRBJ1-6, is ETGVTQSPTHLIKTRGQQVTLRCSSQSGHNTVSWYQQALGQGPQFIFQYYREEENGRGNFPPRFSGLQFPNYSSELNVNALELDDSALYLCASSKGQINSYNSPLHFGNGTRLTVT.

V is TRBV15 and J is TRBJ2-1, with TRBD2 matching 9 bases. V trimming: 1 base; J trimming: 6 bases; junction bases outside the gene matches: 7. The CDR3 totals 16 residues. Germline V gene lookup returns CDR1 LNHNV and CDR2 YYDKDF (reference sequence). The CDR3 loop is CATSRVETSGGNEQFF. CDR3 nucleotides: TGTGCCACCAGCAGAGTAGAGACTAGCGGCGGCAATGAGCAGTTCTTC. The whole variable domain, filled in from reference TRBV15 and TRBJ2-1, reads DAMVIQNPRYQVTQFGKPVTLSCSQTLNHNVMYWYQQKSSQAPKLLFHYYDKDFNNEADTPDNFQSRRPNTSFCFLDIRSPGLGDTAMYLCATSRVETSGGNEQFFGPGTRLTVL.

A note on this clone: Other DNA sequences in the same sample also yield this CDR3. This chain links TRBV20-1 with TRBJ1-1; D is unresolved. V lost 3 bases to trimming and J lost 5 bases, with 7 bases between them. The CDR3 totals 11 residues. From germline, CDR1 is DFQATT and CDR2 SNEGSKA (reference sequence). This CDR3 reads CSASGGTEAFF. The CDR3 coding sequence is TGCAGTGCTAGTGGAGGGACTGAAGCTTTCTTT.

This clone was picked up many times. V is TRBV11-2 and J is TRBJ2-7, with TRBD1 matching over 11 bases. The CDR3 runs to 16 residues. Looked up from germline, CDR1 is SGHAT and CDR2 is FQNNGV. V shed 1 base, J shed 4 bases, and the junction held 6 bases outside the gene matches. The CDR3 loop is CASSLARGQGGYEQYF. The CDR3 DNA is TGTGCCAGCAGCTTAGCGAGGGGACAGGGGGGGTACGAGCAGTACTTC.

V and J are TRBV7-2 and TRBJ1-6, with TRBD1 as a possible D gene (5 bases). Germline values: CDR1 SGHTA, CDR2 FQGNSA. V was cut by 5 bases and J by 9 bases, with 23 bases left in between. The CDR3 runs 17 residues. The CDR3 region has the DNA TGTGCCAGCAGCCCCCGACCCCGGGACTCGGGACGTTCACCCCTCCACTTT. It specifies CASSPRPRDSGRSPLHF.

The chain is built from TRBV9 and TRBJ2-5; D ambiguous. Trimming cost V 0 bases and J 5 bases, with 8 bases left between them. The length of the CDR3 is 13 residues. Germline CDR1 and CDR2: SGDLS and YYNGEE. CDR3 DNA sequence: TGTGCCAGCAGCGTAGGTACCCAGGAGACCCAGTACTTC. Translated, it gives CASSVGTQETQYF.

The sample holds one count of this clone. V is TRBV6-6 and J is TRBJ2-5; TRBD2 is a possible D gene (7 bases). CDR3 length: 15 amino acids. Between the trimmed V and J ends, which lost 6 bases and 2 bases, there was a span of 16 bases. Germline loops: CDR1 MNHNY, CDR2 SVGAGI (reference sequence). The CDR3 is CASRGRGVKQETQYF. CDR3 DNA: TGTGCCAGCAGGGGGAGGGGGGTGAAACAAGAGACCCAGTACTTC.

The chain links TRBV11-3 to TRBJ2-1; TRBD2 matches 16 bases. The CDR3 runs to 14 residues. With V trimmed by 5 bases and J by 15 bases, 7 bases remained unmatched. From germline, CDR1 is SGHNT and CDR2 YENEEA. CDR3 nucleotide sequence: TGTGCCAGCAGCCCCGGGACTAGCGGGGGGGCGAGGTTCTTC. This sequence encodes CASSPGTSGGARFF.

The chain joins TRBV10-3 to TRBJ1-1; TRBD1 might be the D (6 bases). In germline, CDR1 is ENHRY, CDR2 SYGVKD. Deletions cut 3 bases from V and 4 bases from J, with 18 bases between. CDR3 length equals 16 residues. The CDR3 coding sequence is TGTGCCATCAGTGACAGGGGCGGTGGGGTGGGCACTGAAGCTTTCTTT. It codes for CAISDRGGGVGTEAFF.

A few counts support this clone. The rearrangement links TRBV29-1 to TRBJ1-2, with TRBD1 as a possible D gene (6 bases). Germline V lookup: CDR1 SQVTM, CDR2 ANQGSEA. The V end was cut by 6 bases, the J end by 1 base, with 9 bases between. The CDR3 length is 12 residues. CDR3 region: CSVDSYNYGYTF. The CDR3 region has the DNA TGCAGCGTGGACAGTTATAACTATGGCTACACCTTC. The variable domain in full, completed from reference TRBV29-1 and TRBJ1-2, reads SAVISQKPSRDICQRGTSLTIQCQVDSQVTMMFWYRQQPGQSLTLIATANQGSEATYESGFVIDKFPISRPNLTFSTLTVSNMSPEDSSIYLCSVDSYNYGYTFGSGTRLTVV.

The chain carries TRBV10-3 and TRBJ2-3, with TRBD2 identical over 8 bases. The CDR3 is 14 amino acids. After removal of 4 bases from V and 7 bases from J, the junction contained 7 bases not matched to a gene. CDR1 and CDR2 (germline): ENHRY, SYGVKD. The CDR3 loop reads CAISVSGAWNTQYF. The CDR3 nucleotides read TGTGCCATCAGTGTTAGCGGGGCATGGAATACGCAGTATTTT.

The chain has TRBV30 and TRBJ2-5; the D gene is possibly TRBD2 (6 bases). Germline assignment: CDR1 GTSNPN and CDR2 SVGIG (reference sequence). V was trimmed by 1 base and J by 5 bases, leaving 17 bases between them. CDR3 length: 15 amino acids. The CDR3 DNA follows: TGTGCCTGGAGTGATCGAAACACCCGGGGGGAGACCCAGTACTTC. Translated: CAWSDRNTRGETQYF.

The rearrangement uses TRBV5-8 and TRBJ1-4, with D tentatively TRBD1 (5 bases). The CDR3 extends over 14 amino acids. With 7 bases removed from V and 8 bases from J, the gap between germline ends came to 18 bases. Germline V lookup: CDR1 SGHTS, CDR2 YDEGEE. CDR3 sequence reads: CASALGGLEEKLFF. Here the CDR3 DNA reads TGTGCCAGCGCCTTGGGGGGGTTAGAAGAAAAACTGTTTTTT. Full variable domain (rest looked up from reference TRBV5-8 and TRBJ1-4): EAGVTQSPTHLIKTRGQQATLRCSPISGHTSVYWYQQALGLGLQFLLWYDEGEERNRGNFPPRFSGRQFPNYSSELNVNALELEDSALYLCASALGGLEEKLFFGSGTQLSVL.

The rearrangement joins TRBV2 to TRBJ1-4; the match to TRBD1 covers 9 bases. The J segment lost 7 bases and the V segment lost 7 bases, leaving 7 bases of the junction unmatched. CDR1 and CDR2 (germline): SNHLY, FYNNEI. CDR3 length equals 14 residues. The DNA for the CDR3 is TGTGCCAGCAAGTTGACAGGGGGAGGTGAAAAACTGTTTTTT. Protein sequence: CASKLTGGGEKLFF. The complete variable domain, with remaining parts taken from reference TRBV2 and TRBJ1-4, reads EPEVTQTPSHQVTQMGQEVILRCVPISNHLYFYWYRQILGQKVEFLVSFYNNEISEKSEIFDDQFSVERPDGSNFTLKIRSTKLEDSAMYFCASKLTGGGEKLFFGSGTQLSVL.

The rearrangement links TRBV5-1 to TRBJ2-5; 13 nucleotides line up with TRBD2. V was pared by 6 bases and J by 5 bases, with 16 bases of the junction left unmatched. Germline CDR1 is SGHRS and CDR2 is YFSETQ. The CDR3 length is 18 residues. CDR3 bases: TGCGCCAGCAAAAGGCGGACTAGCGGGGGAGCAGGGAGTGAGACCCAGTACTTC. This codes for CASKRRTSGGAGSETQYF.

The V call is TRBV11-2, the J call TRBJ1-6; D is uncertain. The germline V gene encodes CDR1 SGHAT and CDR2 FQNNGV. CDR3 length: 12 amino acids. V was cut by 0 bases and J by 14 bases, with 8 bases left in between. For the CDR3, the DNA is TGTGCCAGCAGCTTAGATGGAGGCGCCCTCCACTTT. Translating gives CASSLDGGALHF.

This clone was counted a few times. Germline and junction disagree at one end, which may indicate a read error. V is TRBV29-1 and J is TRBJ1-1; D call uncertain. The CDR3 covers 13 residues. Germline V CDR1 and CDR2: SQVTM, ANQGSEA. Here the CDR3 reads CSVEEVMNTEAFF. DNA of the CDR3: TGCAGCGTGGAAGAGGTGATGAACACTGAAGCTTTCTTT.

The chain employs TRBV28 and TRBJ2-7; 9 bases line up with TRBD1. V trimming: 2 bases; J trimming: 5 bases; junction bases outside the gene matches: 4. The CDR3 sequence is 14 residues long. Germline CDR1 is MDHEN and CDR2 is SYDVKM. CDR3 nucleotides: TGTGCCAGCAGTTTAGGGACAGGGCGAAACGAGCAGTACTTC. Protein sequence: CASSLGTGRNEQYF.

This clone was seen only a few times. The J gene is TRBJ2-3, the V gene TRBV11-2, with 11 nucleotides matching TRBD2. The V segment lost 6 bases and the J segment 1 base; nucleotides outside the gene matches: 6. The CDR3 has 16 residues. Germline CDR1 is SGHAT and CDR2 is FQNNGV. CDR3 in DNA: TGTGCCAGCAGTATAACTAGCGGGAGAGGCACAGATACGCAGTATTTT. It codes for CASSITSGRGTDTQYF.

The V call is TRBV11-2, the J call TRBJ1-6; D unclear. The CDR3 has 16 residues. Germline-derived CDR1 and CDR2 are SGHAT and FQNNGV. The V end lost 3 bases, the J end lost 7 bases, and 16 bases lay between the germline ends. The CDR3 protein is CASSFRAGLSNSPLHF. CDR3 in DNA: TGTGCCAGCAGCTTTAGGGCGGGGTTGTCAAATTCACCCCTCCACTTT.

This clone is medium-sized (0.01 to 0.1%). J is TRBJ1-2 and V is TRBV6-5; no reliable D call. Germline lookup yields CDR1 MNHEY and CDR2 SVGAGI. V gave up 5 bases and J gave up 8 bases, with 15 bases separating them. This CDR3 region has 13 residues. The CDR3 sequence is CASSTEGRGGYTF. In nucleotides, the CDR3 is TGTGCCAGCAGTACAGAAGGGAGAGGCGGCTACACCTTC.

Comments on this clone: The same CDR3 arises from other DNA sequences in this sample as well. This chain connects TRBV5-1 to TRBJ2-3; D gene uncertain. V gave up 1 base and J gave up 2 bases, with 5 bases separating them. From germline, CDR1 is SGHRS and CDR2 YFSETQ. The CDR3 spans 13 residues. The CDR3: CASSLTVTDTQYF. CDR3 coding DNA: TGCGCCAGCAGCTTGACAGTCACAGATACGCAGTATTTT.

This clone was detected a few times. The chain couples TRBV5-1 to TRBJ1-1; a weak D match, TRBD1 (5 bases). The CDR3 has 13 amino acids. Germline V gives CDR1 SGHRS, CDR2 YFSETQ. Deletions cut 4 bases from V and 5 bases from J, with 12 bases between. Written as DNA, the CDR3 is TGCGCCAGCAGCGTAGACGGGGGTACTGAAGCTTTCTTT. Its protein is CASSVDGGTEAFF. Combining the CDR3 with reference TRBV5-1 and TRBJ1-1 gives the whole variable domain KAGVTQTPRYLIKTRGQQVTLSCSPISGHRSVSWYQQTPGQGLQFLFEYFSETQRNKGNFPGRFSGRQFSNSRSEMNVSTLELGDSALYLCASSVDGGTEAFFGQGTRLTVV.

This clone turned up a few times. The chain couples TRBV7-9 to TRBJ2-7, with D unresolved. The CDR3 runs to 15 residues. The germline gives CDR1 SEHNR, CDR2 FQNEAQ (reference sequence). V was cut by 2 bases and J by 2 bases, with 13 bases left in between. DNA of the CDR3: TGTGCCAGCAGCTTAATCCACGGCCAGGCCTACGAGCAGTACTTC. It is translated as CASSLIHGQAYEQYF.